This record covers a single T cell receptor (beta chain). Its antigen is as yet unknown. These data belong to a study of T cell responses to AZD1222 COVID-19 vaccine. Study-wide findings and caveats: Rises in breadth and depth of Spike-specific TCRs came after two AZD1222 doses.

Sequenced by immunoSEQ multiplex PCR; TCRdb stores in-frame clones only, minus some. The table records under 150,000 clones, 90% to 95% of them present only once. The CDR3 loop spans 14 amino acids. CDR1 and CDR2 (germline): SGHVS, FQNEAQ. Trimming cost V 2 bases and J 1 base, with 5 bases left between them. The sequence was obtained from an adult who received the AZD1222 COVID-19 vaccine. This specimen was peripheral blood, taken 28 days after the second AZD1222 dose. The gene calls are TRBV7-8 and TRBJ2-2; D is unclear. CDR3 in DNA: TGTGCCAGCAGCTTAAAGGTGAACACCGGGGAGCTGTTTTTT. Protein sequence: CASSLKVNTGELFF. The variable domain in full, with the rest retrieved from reference TRBV7-8 and TRBJ2-2, is GAGVSQSPRYKVAKRGQDVALRCDPISGHVSLFWYQQALGQGPEFLTYFQNEAQLDKSGLPSDRFFAERPEGSVSTLKIQRTQQEDSAVYLCASSLKVNTGELFFGEGSRLTVL.